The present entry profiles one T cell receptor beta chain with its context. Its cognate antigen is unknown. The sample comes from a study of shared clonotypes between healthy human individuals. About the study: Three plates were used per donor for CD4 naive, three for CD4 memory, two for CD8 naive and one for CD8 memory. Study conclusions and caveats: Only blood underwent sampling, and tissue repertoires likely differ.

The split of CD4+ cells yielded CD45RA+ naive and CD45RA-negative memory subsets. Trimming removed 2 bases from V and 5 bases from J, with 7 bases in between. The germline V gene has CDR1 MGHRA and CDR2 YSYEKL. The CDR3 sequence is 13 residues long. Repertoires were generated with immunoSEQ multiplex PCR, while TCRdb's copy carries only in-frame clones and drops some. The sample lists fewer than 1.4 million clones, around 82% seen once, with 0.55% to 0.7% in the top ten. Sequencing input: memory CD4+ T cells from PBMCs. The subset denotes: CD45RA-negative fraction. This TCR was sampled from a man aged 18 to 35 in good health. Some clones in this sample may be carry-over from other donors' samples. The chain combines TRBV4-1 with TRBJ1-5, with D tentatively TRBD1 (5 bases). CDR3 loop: CASSQPGDQPQHF. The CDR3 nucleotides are TGCGCCAGCAGCCAACCGGGGGATCAGCCCCAGCATTTT.